This T cell receptor (beta chain) was captured by sequencing in a study of shared clonotypes between healthy human individuals. Generated by immunoSEQ multiplex PCR, the TCRdb table keeps only in-frame clones and is missing some. The sample holds fewer than 2.5 million clones; under 95% are singletons and the top ten take roughly 0.36%. The germline gives CDR1 SGHDT, CDR2 YYEEEE. Trimming took 1 base from V and 11 from J; bases not matched to a gene: 9. The CDR3 has 14 residues. Sequencing input: naive CD4+ T cells from PBMCs. Subset defined: CD45RA+ positively selected. The origin of this receptor is a man aged 18-30 years in good health. Some clones in this sample may be carry-over from other donors' samples. V is TRBV5-6 and J is TRBJ1-5, with TRBD1 identical over 7 bases. The CDR3 nucleotides are TGTGCCAGCAGCTTGTTCCAGGCCAGGGGGGCCCAGCATTTT. This encodes CASSLFQARGAQHF.